The 23 T cell receptor beta chains below come from one sample, sequenced in a study of blood T cell repertoires in COVID-19. Assay used: immunoSEQ multiplex PCR; TCRdb lists only in-frame clones, some missing. The sample has some 140,000 clones, 70% to 80% seen once. The sequenced material came from peripheral blood. Every receptor here comes from a man in his sixties with acute or convalescent COVID-19.

This chain connects TRBV27 to TRBJ2-7; D perhaps matches TRBD2 (5 bases). This CDR3 has 14 amino acids. Germline V lookup: CDR1 MNHEY, CDR2 SMNVEV (reference sequence). V lost 6 bases and J 5 bases, leaving 17 bases between the germline ends. CDR3 sequence reads: CASSTWTRQDEQYF. CDR3 nucleotides: TGTGCCAGCAGCACCTGGACTCGCCAGGACGAGCAGTACTTC.

The chain employs TRBV7-9 and TRBJ1-2; 7 nucleotides agree with TRBD1. Germline V gives CDR1 SEHNR, CDR2 FQNEAQ (reference sequence). Trimming at V came to 5 bases and at J to 10 bases, leaving 10 bases not matched to a gene. The CDR3 sequence is 13 residues long. The CDR3 spells CASSPSGQLSYTF. CDR3 sequence (DNA): TGTGCCAGCAGCCCATCGGGACAGCTGTCCTACACCTTC.

The table lists this clone with a few counts. The chain links TRBV6-4 to TRBJ2-3, with TRBD1 as a possible D gene (6 bases). The CDR3 runs to 13 residues. The germline CDR1 and CDR2 sequences are MRHNA and SNTAGT. Trimming shortened V by 5 bases and J by 2 bases, and 8 bases separated the two germline ends. CDR3 nucleotides: TGTGCCAGCAGTCGACAGGCCACAGATACGCAGTATTTT. Its protein product is CASSRQATDTQYF.

This clone occurred a few times. The CDR3 DNA reads TGTGCCAGCAGTGAAGGCGGCCACGGGTACTACGAGCAGTACTTC. Amino acids: CASSEGGHGYYEQYF. This chain connects TRBV6-1 to TRBJ2-7; no firm D call. The CDR3 consists of 15 residues. The ends were cut back, 1 base at V and 3 bases at J, with 13 bases in the middle. Per the germline V gene, CDR1 is MNHNS and CDR2 is SASEGT.

V and J are TRBV6-6 and TRBJ2-1, with a possible D match to TRBD2 (6 bases). This CDR3 is 15 amino acids long. V lost 4 bases and J lost 5, with 15 bases in between. The germline V gene has CDR1 MNHNY and CDR2 SVGAGI (reference sequence). Written as DNA, the CDR3 is TGTGCCAGCAGTTCTCCGGGACTCGGGCACAATGAGCAGTTCTTC. Its protein product is CASSSPGLGHNEQFF.

This rearrangement joins TRBV12-3 or TRBV12-4 to TRBJ2-2, with D possibly being TRBD1 (6 bases). This CDR3 spans 13 amino acids. With 5 bases removed from V and 4 bases from J, the gap between germline ends came to 8 bases. The CDR3 DNA follows: TGTGCCAGCAGTACGGACAGCACCGGGGAGCTGTTTTTT. Protein product: CASSTDSTGELFF.

The rearrangement uses TRBV7-6 and TRBJ2-1; TRBD1 matches 9 bases. V lost 4 bases to trimming and J lost 4 bases; unmatched junction nucleotides: 5. Germline loops: CDR1 SGHVS, CDR2 FNYEAQ. The CDR3 spans 15 residues. The CDR3 is CASSSGQGWYNEQFF. The CDR3 region has the DNA TGTGCCAGCAGCTCAGGACAGGGGTGGTACAATGAGCAGTTCTTC.

The V gene is TRBV27, the J gene TRBJ1-6; D is uncertain. Per germline, CDR1 MNHEY and CDR2 SMNVEV (reference sequence). Deletions cut 2 bases from V and 5 bases from J, with 10 bases between. This CDR3 is 15 amino acids long. CDR3 coding DNA: TGTGCCAGCAGTTTAACGCCAGGCGATAATTCACCCCTCCACTTT. It translates to CASSLTPGDNSPLHF.

The rearrangement joins TRBV25-1 to TRBJ1-2; no firm D call. The CDR3 spans 13 residues. V was shortened by 6 bases and J by 3 bases, with 11 bases between the two germline ends. Germline V gene sequence: CDR1 MGHDK, CDR2 SYGVNS. This chain's CDR3 is CASRDVRDYGYTF. The CDR3 DNA reads as TGTGCCAGCAGGGATGTGAGGGACTATGGCTACACCTTC.

This clone was seen a few times. This rearrangement joins TRBV4-3 to TRBJ1-2, with D possibly TRBD1 on 5 matching bases. V was pared by 2 bases and J by 3 bases, with 10 bases between. The CDR3 runs 14 residues. Germline loops: CDR1 LGHNA, CDR2 YSLEER. CDR3 bases: TGCGCCAGCAGCCAATATAGGGGCGACTATGGCTACACCTTC. Translated, it gives CASSQYRGDYGYTF.

Here the CDR3 DNA reads TGTGCCATCAGTGCGGACAGGAGCCTTGGCTATGGCTACACCTTC. Its protein is CAISADRSLGYGYTF. The gene calls are TRBV10-3 and TRBJ1-2; 7 bases match TRBD1. Germline V gene data show CDR1 as ENHRY and CDR2 as SYGVKD. The V and J ends lost 4 bases and 4 bases, in that order; junction bases with no gene match: 9. CDR3 size: 15 residues.

This chain joins TRBV5-6 and TRBJ1-1; 7 nucleotides agree with TRBD1. There are 14 residues in the CDR3. The ends lost 0 bases at V and 8 bases at J; junction bases unmatched: 7. Germline CDR1 is SGHDT and CDR2 is YYEEEE. The CDR3 bases are TGTGCCAGCAGCTTGGTTGGCACAGGGGAGGAAGCTTTCTTT. It encodes CASSLVGTGEEAFF.

The chain recombines TRBV7-9 with TRBJ1-6; D is perhaps TRBD1 (5 bases). V was clipped by 2 bases and J by 5 bases, with 7 bases between them. The CDR3 extends over 14 amino acids. CDR1 and CDR2 from the germline V gene are SEHNR and FQNEAQ (reference sequence). DNA for the CDR3: TGTGCCAGCAGCTTACAGGGAAATAATTCACCCCTCCACTTT. Translating it yields CASSLQGNNSPLHF. Full variable domain (missing parts from reference TRBV7-9 and TRBJ1-6): DTGVSQNPRHKITKRGQNVTFRCDPISEHNRLYWYRQTLGQGPEFLTYFQNEAQLEKSRLLSDRFSAERPKGSFSTLEIQRTEQGDSAMYLCASSLQGNNSPLHFGNGTRLTVT.

The V and J genes are TRBV24-1 and TRBJ1-5; D is unresolved. Germline lookup yields CDR1 KGHDR and CDR2 SFDVKD. Trimming pared 5 bases from V and 9 bases from J, leaving 13 bases between. The CDR3 sequence is 13 residues long. The CDR3, as DNA: TGTGCCACCAGTGCCACAACGAACGCGCCCCAGCATTTT. Its translation: CATSATTNAPQHF.

J is TRBJ2-5 and V is TRBV2; D is undetermined. Looked up from germline, CDR1 is SNHLY and CDR2 is FYNNEI. V was trimmed by 1 base and J by 5 bases, leaving 8 bases between them. CDR3 length: 13 amino acids. CDR3 residues: CASSEDAVETQYF. CDR3 in DNA: TGTGCCAGCAGTGAAGACGCGGTCGAGACCCAGTACTTC.

J is TRBJ2-5 and V is TRBV5-1, with D perhaps matching TRBD2 (5 bases). The germline V gene has CDR1 SGHRS and CDR2 YFSETQ. The V gene lost 3 bases and the J gene lost 4 bases, with 16 bases spanning the gap. The CDR3 extends over 15 amino acids. The CDR3 protein is CASSSGRTVGETQYF. The CDR3 bases are TGCGCCAGCAGCTCCGGACGGACTGTGGGAGAGACCCAGTACTTC.

CDR3 in amino acids: CASRPGGGLSTDTQYF. The CDR3 nucleotides are TGTGCCAGCAGACCGGGGGGGGGCCTTAGCACAGATACGCAGTATTTT. This chain links TRBV27 with TRBJ2-3; 8 bases match TRBD2. V shed 6 bases and J 0 bases; nucleotides not matched to a gene: 8. The CDR3 length is 16 residues. CDR1 MNHEY and CDR2 SMNVEV come from the germline V gene (reference sequence).

The rearrangement joins TRBV2 to TRBJ1-1, with a weak D call TRBD1 (5 bases). This CDR3 is 13 amino acids long. V lost 4 bases, J lost 0 bases, and 6 bases lay in between. The germline V gene has CDR1 SNHLY and CDR2 FYNNEI. CDR3 in DNA: TGTGCCAGCAGTGGACAGCTGAACACTGAAGCTTTCTTT. Encoded protein: CASSGQLNTEAFF.

The rearrangement links TRBV28 to TRBJ1-6, with 8 bases identical to TRBD1. V shed 6 bases, J shed 3 bases, and the junction held 4 bases outside the gene matches. The CDR3 is 15 residues long. The V gene's germline CDR1 is MDHEN and CDR2 SYDVKM. CDR3 sequence (DNA): TGTGCCAGCAGGACCGGGACAGGCTATAATTCACCCCTCCACTTT. It yields the protein CASRTGTGYNSPLHF.

V is TRBV7-2 and J is TRBJ2-2; D perhaps matches TRBD1 (5 bases). V lost 3 bases and J 6 bases, leaving 11 bases between the germline ends. There are 14 residues in the CDR3. The germline V gene has CDR1 SGHTA and CDR2 FQGNSA. The CDR3 is CASSLKGSSGELFF. Here the CDR3 DNA reads TGTGCCAGCAGCTTGAAGGGGTCCTCCGGGGAGCTGTTTTTT.

The rearrangement joins TRBV19 to TRBJ2-7; possibly TRBD2 for D (5 bases). This CDR3 is 14 amino acids long. Germline V gene data show CDR1 as LNHDA and CDR2 as SQIVND (reference sequence). Trimming took off 5 bases at V and 2 bases at J, with 13 bases between the two ends. The CDR3, as DNA: TGTGCCAGTAGTGAGGGCTTCGGACCCTACGAGCAGTACTTC. Translating it yields CASSEGFGPYEQYF.

The chain links TRBV27 to TRBJ1-5; D possibly corresponds to TRBD1 (5 bases). Trimming removed 3 bases at V and 7 bases at J, with 10 bases between. Per the germline V gene, CDR1 is MNHEY and CDR2 is SMNVEV (reference sequence). This CDR3 contains 13 residues. This CDR3 reads CASSFGGGQPQHF. The CDR3 DNA sequence: TGTGCCAGCAGTTTCGGGGGTGGCCAGCCCCAGCATTTT.

Here the CDR3 DNA reads TGTGCCAGTAGTCCCGGGACTAGCGGCCCTCCGGTTGAGCAGTTCTTC. Protein product: CASSPGTSGPPVEQFF. The genes are TRBV19 and TRBJ2-1, with 11 bases that match TRBD2. CDR3 length: 16 residues. The germline V gene encodes CDR1 LNHDA and CDR2 SQIVND (reference sequence). V trimming: 5 bases; J trimming: 9 bases; junction bases outside the gene matches: 12.